The TCR beta chain described here comes from a study of patients and donors after allogeneic stem cell transplantation. TCRdb independently ran MiXCR on the RT-PCR reads; one entry per CDR3 protein. In the table there are approximately 410,000 distinct CDR3 sequences, about a sixth of which are singletons. The origin of this receptor is a human donor who was either an allogeneic HSCT recipient or a stem cell or donor lymphocyte infusion donor (not recorded which). It is not recorded whose cells these are; they may come from a transplant donor. Sequenced input: blood, either unsorted or a sorted T cell fraction (not recorded which).

CDR3: CAWGGARRYEQYF. In nucleotides, the CDR3 is TGTGCCTGGGGGGGCGCGAGGAGGTACGAGCAGTACTTC. This sequence joins TRBV30 and TRBJ2-7; weak D call: TRBD1 (6 bases). Germline V gives CDR1 GTSNPN, CDR2 SVGIG (reference sequence). The CDR3 has 13 residues. Trimming removed 5 bases at V and 4 bases at J, with 15 bases between.